Each of the 8 T cell receptor beta chains below was sequenced from the same sample in a study of T cells after yellow fever vaccination. TCRdb processed the 5' RACE reads anew with MiXCR; each CDR3 protein has one entry. The sample has about 580,000 distinct CDR3 sequences; 17% are singletons. The material was PBMCs, obtained roughly 5 days after the first yellow fever vaccination. Every receptor here comes from a man between 18 and 35 years old who received the YFV17D yellow fever vaccine.

V and J are TRBV29-1 and TRBJ1-4, with D possibly matching TRBD1 (5 bases). V shed 2 bases and J shed 10 bases, with 8 bases lying between them. CDR1 SQVTM and CDR2 ANQGSEA come from the germline V gene. This CDR3 is 11 amino acids long. The CDR3 sequence is CSVEQGGKLFF. CDR3 bases: TGCAGCGTTGAACAGGGCGGAAAACTGTTTTTT.

The chain links TRBV7-4 to TRBJ2-7, with 14 positions matching TRBD2. There are 17 residues in the CDR3. Germline V gives CDR1 SGHVT, CDR2 SQSDAQ. Unmatched junction bases numbered 4, after V lost 3 bases and J lost 0 bases. CDR3 loop: CASSLGTSGGSSYEQYV. Here the CDR3 DNA reads TGTGCCAGCAGCTTGGGGACTAGCGGGGGCAGCTCCTACGAGCAGTACGTC.

The chain uses TRBV5-1 and TRBJ2-2, with 7 bases that match TRBD1. The length of the CDR3 is 15 residues. The J segment lost 0 bases and the V segment lost 4 bases, leaving 3 bases of the junction unmatched. Germline-derived CDR1 and CDR2 are SGHRS and YFSETQ. CDR3 region: CASSEGQPNTGELFF. The CDR3 DNA reads TGCGCCAGCAGCGAGGGACAGCCGAACACCGGGGAGCTGTTTTTT.

This clonotype was found a few times. The chain combines TRBV4-1 with TRBJ1-1; 12 nucleotides agree with TRBD1. There are 20 residues in the CDR3. V lost 0 bases and J lost 10; bases outside the gene matches: 21. Germline loops: CDR1 MGHRA, CDR2 YSYEKL. This CDR3 is CASSQDPLTRDRGRSSGAFF. The CDR3 DNA follows: TGCGCCAGCAGCCAAGATCCCCTCACCCGGGACAGGGGGCGAAGCAGCGGAGCTTTCTTT.

The chain combines TRBV11-1 with TRBJ1-1, with unresolved D. Trimming pared 7 bases from V and 7 bases from J, leaving 19 bases between. The CDR3 length is 14 residues. Germline-derived CDR1 and CDR2 are SGHAT and FQDESV (reference sequence). The CDR3 nucleotides are TGTGCCAGCACCCTCACGGACGGACGTCGTGAAGCTTTCTTT. It translates to CASTLTDGRREAFF.

This clonotype has only a few counts. V is TRBV12-3 or TRBV12-4 and J is TRBJ2-5; perhaps TRBD2 as D (5 bases). The CDR3 sequence is 11 residues long. The V and J ends lost 7 bases and 5 bases respectively, with 8 bases between them. CDR3 sequence (DNA): TGTGCCAGCACCACGGGGGAGACCCAGTACTTC. It encodes CASTTGETQYF.

V gene TRBV28 combines with J gene TRBJ2-5; D gene uncertain. The germline V gene has CDR1 MDHEN and CDR2 SYDVKM. The length of the CDR3 is 15 residues. Trimming took 6 bases from V and 6 from J, leaving 20 bases between them. The DNA of the CDR3 is TGTGCCAGCAGACCCAGCTCATCGGGCAGGAAGACCCAGTACTTC. Protein product: CASRPSSSGRKTQYF.

The chain has TRBV28 and TRBJ1-2; D is possibly TRBD1 (6 bases). The CDR3 consists of 12 residues. Per the germline V gene, CDR1 is MDHEN and CDR2 is SYDVKM. Trimming removed 5 bases at V and 10 bases at J, with 14 bases between. The chain's CDR3 is CASSLRQENYTF. The CDR3 DNA reads as TGTGCCAGCAGTCTCCGACAGGAGAACTACACCTTC.